The present T cell receptor beta chain was sequenced within a study of beta chain features in type 1 diabetes. V was clipped by 6 bases and J by 7 bases; unmatched bases: 10. Germline assignment: CDR1 MDHEN and CDR2 SYDVKM. The CDR3 is made up of 14 amino acids. Study-wide points: TCRB CDR3 length was moderately but significantly reduced in all four CD4+ subsets of Type 1 diabetes patients. The study found that naive, central memory and Treg TCRB repertoires appeared more similar in patients than in healthy donors. The VDJ junctions of type 1 diabetes patients carried fewer insertions and more deletions.

Since all of the isolated RNA was reverse transcribed, expressed TCRB transcripts were what got sequenced. Naive, central memory and regulatory T cell samples averaged around 3.9 million immunoSEQ reads each. Only in-frame clones appear in the TCRdb table, and some are missing; sequencing was by immunoSEQ multiplex PCR. Counted here are about 260,000 clones, around 24% occurring once; the ten biggest clones make up more than 0.009%. This clone was seen a handful of times. Its antigen is as yet unknown. The chain links TRBV28 to TRBJ2-5, with 8 bases matching TRBD1. The receptor was derived from a woman in her twenties or thirties with type 1 diabetes. Source material: naive CD4+ T cells from blood. CDR3 sequence reads: CASSVTGVRGTQYF. For the CDR3, the DNA is TGTGCCAGCAGCGTGACAGGGGTTCGCGGGACCCAGTACTTC.